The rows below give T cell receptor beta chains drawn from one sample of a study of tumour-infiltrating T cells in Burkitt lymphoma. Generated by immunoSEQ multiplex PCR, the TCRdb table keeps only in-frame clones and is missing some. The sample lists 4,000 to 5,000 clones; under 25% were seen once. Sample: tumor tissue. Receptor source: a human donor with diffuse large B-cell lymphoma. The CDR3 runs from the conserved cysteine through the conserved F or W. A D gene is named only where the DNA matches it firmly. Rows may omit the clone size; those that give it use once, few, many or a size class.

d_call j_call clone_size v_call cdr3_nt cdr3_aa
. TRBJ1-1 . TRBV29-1 TGCAGCCTTTCCCACAGGGATAACACTGAAGCTTTCTTT CSLSHRDNTEAFF
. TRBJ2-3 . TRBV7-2 TGTGCCAGCAGCTTTGCAGATACGCAGTATTTT CASSFADTQYF
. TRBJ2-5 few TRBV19 TGTGCCAGTAGTATAGGCAGGGGCCAAGAGACCCAGTACTTC CASSIGRGQETQYF
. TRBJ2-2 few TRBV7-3 TGTGCCAGCAGCCCAATTGACACCGGGGAGCTGTTTTTT CASSPIDTGELFF
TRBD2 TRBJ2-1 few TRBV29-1 TGCAGCGTTGAATGGGGCGGGAGTATGTGGAATGAGCAGTTCTTC CSVEWGGSMWNEQFF
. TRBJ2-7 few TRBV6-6 TGTGCCAGCAGTTACCGGGACGTCTACGAGCAGTACTTC CASSYRDVYEQYF
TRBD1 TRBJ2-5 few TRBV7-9 TGTGCCAGCAGCCCTGGGACAGGACAAGAGACCCAGTACTTC CASSPGTGQETQYF
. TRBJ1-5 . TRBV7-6 TGTGCCAGCAGCTCTGAGGCAGACCTTAATCAGCCCCAGCATTTT CASSSEADLNQPQHF
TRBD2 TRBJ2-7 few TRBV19 TGTGCCAGTAGCCTACTAGCGGATGGGGAGCAGTACTTC CASSLLADGEQYF
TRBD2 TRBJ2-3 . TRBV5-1 TGCGCCAGCAGCCCGAAGGGGACTAGCGGGAGCACAGATACGCAGTATTTT CASSPKGTSGSTDTQYF
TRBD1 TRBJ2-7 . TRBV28 TGTGCCAGCAGCCCCAGGATCGGGACAGGGAACTCCTACGAGCAGTACTTC CASSPRIGTGNSYEQYF
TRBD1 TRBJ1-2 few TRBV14 TGTGCCAGCAGCCGTTGGACAGGGCCTAACTATGGCTACACCTTC CASSRWTGPNYGYTF
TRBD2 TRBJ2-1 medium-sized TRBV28 TGTGCCAGCAGTTTTAGCGGGAGCTCCTACAATGAGCAGTTCTTC CASSFSGSSYNEQFF
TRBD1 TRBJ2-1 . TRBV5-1 TGCGCCAGCAGCTCGACAGGACAGGGACCGGCTCTCAGCCTCTTC CASSSTGQGPALSLF
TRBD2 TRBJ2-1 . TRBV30 TGTGCCTGGGGGGGGACTAGCGGGACCTACAATGAGCAGTTCTTC CAWGGTSGTYNEQFF
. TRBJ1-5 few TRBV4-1 TGCGCCAGCAGCCGATTCACAGGGTTGGGAAAACAGCCCCAGCATTTT CASSRFTGLGKQPQHF
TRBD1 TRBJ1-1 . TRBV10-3 TGTGCCATCAGTGACGCCCCGACAGGGGGGACTGAAGCTTTCTTT CAISDAPTGGTEAFF
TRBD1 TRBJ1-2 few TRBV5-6 TGTGCCAGCACCCGGGACAGGGGCGACTATGGCTACACCTTC CASTRDRGDYGYTF
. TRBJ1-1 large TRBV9 TGTGCCAGCAGCGTAGACCCCTTGGCAGGGGTGAGTACTGAAGCTTTCTTT CASSVDPLAGVSTEAFF
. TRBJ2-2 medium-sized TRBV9 TGTGCCAGCAGCGTCGAGGGAAACACCGGGGAGCTGTTTTTT CASSVEGNTGELFF
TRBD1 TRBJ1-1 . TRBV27 TGTGCCAGCGGGACCCGCGGGACAGACAGGGGCCTCGGTGACAACGAAGCTTTCTTT CASGTRGTDRGLGDNEAFF
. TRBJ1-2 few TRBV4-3 TGCGCCAGCAGCCAAGATATGGGGGAAAATGGCTACACCTTC CASSQDMGENGYTF
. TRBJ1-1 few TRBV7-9 TGTGCCAGCAGCTTATCCCGGGGAGGACTAACCGAAGCTTTCTTT CASSLSRGGLTEAFF
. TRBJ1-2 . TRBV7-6 TGTGCCAGCAGCTTAACTCGAAAGACCTATGGCTACACCTTC CASSLTRKTYGYTF
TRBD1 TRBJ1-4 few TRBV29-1 TGCAGCGTTCTTACAGGGGGCCTTAATGAAAAACTGTTTTTT CSVLTGGLNEKLFF
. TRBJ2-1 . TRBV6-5 TGTGCCAGCAGTTCTACTCGGGAGCAGTTCTTC CASSSTREQFF
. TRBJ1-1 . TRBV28 TGTGCCAGTCGAAGGAAGGGATGGGACACTGAAGCTTTCTTT CASRRKGWDTEAFF
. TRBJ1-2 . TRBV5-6 TGTGCCAGCAGGTCGGTTCAGGGGAACTATGGCTACACCTTC CASRSVQGNYGYTF
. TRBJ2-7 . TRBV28 TGTGCCAGCAGTTTTGCACACACGTCCTACGAGCAGTACTTC CASSFAHTSYEQYF
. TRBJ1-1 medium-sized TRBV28 TGTGCCAGCAGGCCCATTTTGGCGAGTGGGAATGAAGCTTTCTTT CASRPILASGNEAFF
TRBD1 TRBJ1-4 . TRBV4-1 TGCGCCAGCAGGGACAGGGGGACTCGGGTGGCTAATGAAAAACTGTTTTTT CASRDRGTRVANEKLFF
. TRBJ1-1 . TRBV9 TGTGCCAGCAGCGTAGAGGGTCTAGGGCTTAGGACTGAAGCTTTCTTT CASSVEGLGLRTEAFF
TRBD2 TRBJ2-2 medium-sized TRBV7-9 TGTGCCAGCAGCTTATTTGCCGGGAGGACGAACACCGGGGAGCTGTTTTTT CASSLFAGRTNTGELFF
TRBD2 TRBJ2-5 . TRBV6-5 TGTGCCAGCAGTTACTCGAGACTAGCGAAACAAGAGACCCAGTACTTC CASSYSRLAKQETQYF
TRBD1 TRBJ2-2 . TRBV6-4 TGTGCCAGCAGTGACTCGATGGACAGGGGTTCCGGGGAGCTGTTTTTT CASSDSMDRGSGELFF
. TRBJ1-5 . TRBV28 TGTGCCAGCAGTTACCCAGGGTTGATTCAGCCCCAGCATTTT CASSYPGLIQPQHF
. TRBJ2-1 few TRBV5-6 TGTGCCAGCAGCCAATACCAGGGGAGCTCCTACAATGAGCAGTTCTTC CASSQYQGSSYNEQFF
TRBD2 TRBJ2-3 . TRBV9 TGTGCCAGCAGCCCCCGCACCTTAGCGGGGGGCACAGATACGCAGTATTTT CASSPRTLAGGTDTQYF
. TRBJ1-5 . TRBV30 TGTGCCTGGAGTACACAGGGAGGCAATCAGCCCCAGCATTTT CAWSTQGGNQPQHF
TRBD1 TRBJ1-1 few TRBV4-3 TGCGCCAGCAGCCAAGATTCGAGGGGGCAGAACACTGAAGCTTTCTTT CASSQDSRGQNTEAFF
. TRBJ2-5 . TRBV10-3 TGTGCCATCAGTGGGCCCCCCGGGCGGGATGGAGTAGAGCAGTACTTC CAISGPPGRDGVEQYF
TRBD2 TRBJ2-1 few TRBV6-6 TGTGCCAGCAGTTACGGACTAGCGGGAGGCAATGAGCAGTTCTTC CASSYGLAGGNEQFF
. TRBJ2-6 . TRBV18 TGTGCCAGCTCACCTTACGGGACATCTAGCTCTGGGGCCAACGTCCTGACTTTC CASSPYGTSSSGANVLTF
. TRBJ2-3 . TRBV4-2 TGTGCCAGCAGCCAAGAAGGTTGGCTGGGATTCACAGATACGCAGTATTTT CASSQEGWLGFTDTQYF
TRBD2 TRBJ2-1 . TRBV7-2 TGTGCCAGCAGCTTACCAGCGGGAGGGCCCACTGAGCAGTTCTTC CASSLPAGGPTEQFF
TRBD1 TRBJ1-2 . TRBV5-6 TGTGCCAGCAGCTTTCCCGGACAGGACTATGGCTACACCTTC CASSFPGQDYGYTF
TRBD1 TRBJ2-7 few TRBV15 TGTGCCACCAGCAGAGGCGGGACAGGGTCCTACGAGCAGTACTTC CATSRGGTGSYEQYF
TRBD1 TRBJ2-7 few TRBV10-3 TGTGCCATCAGTGAGTCTGCCAGGGGGTCTCACGAGCAGTACTTC CAISESARGSHEQYF
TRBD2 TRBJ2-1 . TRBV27 TGTGCCAGCGCCCCCGGGGGTAGCGGGGGGGGAAATGAGCAGTTCTTC CASAPGGSGGGNEQFF
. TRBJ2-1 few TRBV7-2 TGTGCCAGCAGCTTATTTCTAGCTTCAGAGCAGTTCTTC CASSLFLASEQFF
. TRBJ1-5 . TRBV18 TGTGCCAGCTCCGGGCGGGGTCCTCAGCCCCAGCATTTT CASSGRGPQPQHF
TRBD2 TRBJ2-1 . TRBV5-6 TGTGCCAGGATCCTAGCGGGATTCTTCAATGAGCAGTTCTTC CARILAGFFNEQFF
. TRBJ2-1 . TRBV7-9 TGTGCCAGCAGCCAATCCCGGGAGTTTGGTGAGCAGTTCTTC CASSQSREFGEQFF
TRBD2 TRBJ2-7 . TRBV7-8 TGTGCCAGCAGCTCTCCTAGCGGGGGGAGCTCCTACGAGCAGTACTTC CASSSPSGGSSYEQYF
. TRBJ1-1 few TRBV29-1 TGCAGCGTTCAAGTGAACACTGAAGCTTTCTTT CSVQVNTEAFF
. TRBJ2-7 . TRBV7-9 TGTGCCAGCAGCTTTCCCGGGAGCCCTCACGAGCAGTACTTC CASSFPGSPHEQYF